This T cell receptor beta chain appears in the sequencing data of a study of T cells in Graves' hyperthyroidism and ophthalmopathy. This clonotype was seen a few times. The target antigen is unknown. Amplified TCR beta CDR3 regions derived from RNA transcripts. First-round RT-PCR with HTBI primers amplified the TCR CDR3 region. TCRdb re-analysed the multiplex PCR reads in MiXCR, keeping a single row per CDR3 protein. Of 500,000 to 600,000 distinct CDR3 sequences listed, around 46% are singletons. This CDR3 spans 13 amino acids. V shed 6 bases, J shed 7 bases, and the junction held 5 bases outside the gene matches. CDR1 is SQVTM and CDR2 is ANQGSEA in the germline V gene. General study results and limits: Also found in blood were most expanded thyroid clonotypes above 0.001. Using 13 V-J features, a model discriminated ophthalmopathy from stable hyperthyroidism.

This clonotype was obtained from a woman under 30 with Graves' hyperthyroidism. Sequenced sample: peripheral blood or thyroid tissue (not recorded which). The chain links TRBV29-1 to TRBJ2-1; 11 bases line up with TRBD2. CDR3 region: CSVLAGEGNEQFF. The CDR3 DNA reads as TGCAGCGTACTAGCGGGAGAGGGGAATGAGCAGTTCTTC.